This T cell receptor beta chain came from a study of T cell repertoires in aging, cancer and after chemotherapy. Study-wide results and caveats: Median generation probability rose over the chemotherapy interval in each cancer cohort, suggesting rebound thymic output. Immunological memory after chemotherapy cannot be judged from the repertoire data.

TCR beta rearrangements were amplified from peripheral blood genomic DNA. Rearranged V-D-J TRB sequences were amplified with a mixed TRB-A/B primer pool. TCRdb analysed the multiplex PCR reads with MiXCR anew, one entry per CDR3 protein. Of 20,000 or so distinct CDR3 sequences in the sample, approximately 35% were seen once. This clonotype was detected a few times. Its antigen is unknown. The CDR3 runs 16 residues. Germline lookup yields CDR1 LNHNV and CDR2 YYDKDF (reference sequence). V lost 6 bases to trimming and J lost 4 bases; unmatched junction nucleotides: 12. The chain joins TRBV15 to TRBJ2-3; TRBD2 matches 8 bases. The specimen was blood. This receptor was obtained from a human donor with a solid tumor. The CDR3 DNA sequence: TGTGCCACCAGTGTCGGGAGGGCCGAGGCGGCAGATACGCAGTATTTT. Protein sequence: CATSVGRAEAADTQYF.